This entry is about one T cell receptor (beta chain). Its antigen remains unidentified. A much larger clone sits a single nucleotide away, making a read error possible. The data were taken from a study of T cell repertoires in aging, cancer and after chemotherapy. Notes on the study in general: No conclusions about immunological memory after chemotherapy can be drawn from the repertoire data. Healthy donors lost TCR diversity with age mainly through richness, cancer patients through richness and evenness. Rebound thymic output was suggested by rising median generation probability during chemotherapy in each cancer cohort. Age-matched healthy donors had significantly more diverse, less clonal blood TCR repertoires than untreated cancer patients.

Amplification of TCR beta used genomic DNA extracted from peripheral blood. Rearranged V-D-J TRB sequences were amplified with a mixed TRB-A/B primer pool. MiXCR was run by TCRdb on the multiplex PCR reads, yielding one entry per CDR3 protein. The sample contains about 8,700 distinct CDR3 sequences, less than 55% of which appear only once. CDR1 is SQVTM, CDR2 ANQGSEA, per germline. J gave up 11 bases and V 4 bases, and 4 bases lay outside the gene matches. The CDR3 loop spans 11 amino acids. Material: blood. The V call is TRBV29-1, the J call TRBJ2-3; 9 bases map to TRBD2. This receptor was taken from a human donor in good health. Written as DNA, the CDR3 is TGCAGCGTTGTGCGGGAGGGTATGCAGTATTTT. It specifies CSVVREGMQYF.